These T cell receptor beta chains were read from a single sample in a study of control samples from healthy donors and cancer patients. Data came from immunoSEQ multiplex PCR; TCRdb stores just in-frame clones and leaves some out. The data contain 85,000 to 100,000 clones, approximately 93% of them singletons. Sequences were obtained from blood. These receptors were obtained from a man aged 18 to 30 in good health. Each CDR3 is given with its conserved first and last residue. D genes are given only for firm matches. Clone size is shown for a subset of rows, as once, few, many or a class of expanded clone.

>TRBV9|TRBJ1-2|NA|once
TGTGCCAGCAGCGTGGAAGGGACGGACTATGGCTACACCTTC
CASSVEGTDYGYTF
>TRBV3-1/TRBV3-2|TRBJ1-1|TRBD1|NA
TGTGCCAGCAGAAGGGGACAGGCTGGAACTGAAGCTTTCTTT
CASRRGQAGTEAFF
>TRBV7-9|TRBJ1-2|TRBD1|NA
TGTGCCAGCAGCTTAACCGACAGGGGCGACTATGGCTACACCTTC
CASSLTDRGDYGYTF
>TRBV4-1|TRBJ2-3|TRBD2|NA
TGCGCCAGCAGCCTCCTAGCGGGTGAGTCGGCAGATACGCAGTATTTT
CASSLLAGESADTQYF
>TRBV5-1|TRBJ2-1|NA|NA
TGCGCCAGCAAGGACGAAGACAATGAGCAGTTCTTC
CASKDEDNEQFF
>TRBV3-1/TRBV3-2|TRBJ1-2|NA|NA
TGTGCCAGCAGCCAAGAGTTTCGTGGCTACACCTTC
CASSQEFRGYTF
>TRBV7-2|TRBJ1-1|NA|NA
TGTGCCAGCAGCTTAGCGGCAGGGAACTTAAACACTGAAGCTTTCTTT
CASSLAAGNLNTEAFF
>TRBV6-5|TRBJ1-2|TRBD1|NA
TGTGCCAGCAGTCCTAGGACAGGGAGAGGCTACACCTTC
CASSPRTGRGYTF
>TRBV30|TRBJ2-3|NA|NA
TGTGCCTGGCAGGGACACCGCACAGATACGCAGTATTTT
CAWQGHRTDTQYF
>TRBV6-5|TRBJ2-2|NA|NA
TGTGCCAGCAGTTTAGGACTGAACACCGGGGAGCTGTTTTTT
CASSLGLNTGELFF
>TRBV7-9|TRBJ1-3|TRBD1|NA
TGTGCCAGCAGCTTCTCCAGGGGGCCCTGGTTAAACACCATATATTTT
CASSFSRGPWLNTIYF
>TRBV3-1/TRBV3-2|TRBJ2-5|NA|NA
TGTGCCAGCAGCCAAGATACAACAGTTCCTTTTCTAGAGACCCAGTACTTC
CASSQDTTVPFLETQYF
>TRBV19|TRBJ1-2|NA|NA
TGTGCCAGTAGTATTTTTACAGGCGATATTCTCGGCTACACCTTC
CASSIFTGDILGYTF
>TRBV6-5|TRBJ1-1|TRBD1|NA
TGTGCCAGCAGAACGGGACAGGATATGAACACTGAAGCTTTCTTT
CASRTGQDMNTEAFF
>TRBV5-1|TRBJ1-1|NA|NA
TGCGCCAGCAGCTTCTCTCTGGCAGACACTGAAGCTTTCTTT
CASSFSLADTEAFF
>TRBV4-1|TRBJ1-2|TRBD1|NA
TGCGCCAGCAGCCAAGAGGCGGGACAGGGGCTCTATGGCTACACCTTC
CASSQEAGQGLYGYTF
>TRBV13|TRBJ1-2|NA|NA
TGTGCCAGCAGCTTACCGGGGGATGGCTACACCTTC
CASSLPGDGYTF
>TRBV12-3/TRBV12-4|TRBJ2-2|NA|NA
TGTGCCAGCAGCCCTACGGAAACCGGGGAGCTGTTTTTT
CASSPTETGELFF
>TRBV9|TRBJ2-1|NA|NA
TGTGCCAGCACTGACTCTTCCCTCGGCAATGAGCAGTTCTTC
CASTDSSLGNEQFF
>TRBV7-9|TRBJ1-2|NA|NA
TGTGCCAGCAGCTTAGGAGGGGATCATGGCTACACCTTC
CASSLGGDHGYTF
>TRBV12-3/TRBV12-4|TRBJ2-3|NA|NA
TGTGCCAGCAGTTTGGGCACAGATACGCAGTATTTT
CASSLGTDTQYF
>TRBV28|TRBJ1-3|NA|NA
TGTGCCAGCAGTCCTACCGGGACACCTGGAAACACCATATATTTT
CASSPTGTPGNTIYF
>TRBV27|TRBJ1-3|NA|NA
TGTGCCAGCAGTTTAGACTGGGGTAGGGGAAACACCATATATTTT
CASSLDWGRGNTIYF
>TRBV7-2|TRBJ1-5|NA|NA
TGTGCCAGCAGCTTTTTAACGGATAGCAATCAGCCCCAGCATTTT
CASSFLTDSNQPQHF
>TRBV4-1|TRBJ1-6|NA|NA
TGCGCCAGCAGCCAAGAGTACGTGGGAGCGAATAATTCACCCCTCCACTTT
CASSQEYVGANNSPLHF
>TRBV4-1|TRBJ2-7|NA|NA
TGCGCCAGCAGCCAAGCACCGGGGCCCACCTACGAGCAGTACTTC
CASSQAPGPTYEQYF
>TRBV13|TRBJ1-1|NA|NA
TGTGCCAGCAGCCACGATGAGGGGGACACTGAAGCTTTCTTT
CASSHDEGDTEAFF
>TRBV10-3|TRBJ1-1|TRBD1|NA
TGTGCCATCAGTGTTACCGGGACAGGGGTCGAAGCTTTCTTT
CAISVTGTGVEAFF
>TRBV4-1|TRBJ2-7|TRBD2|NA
TGCGCCAGCAGCCACCCAGCGGGAGGGCCCTACGAGCAGTACTTC
CASSHPAGGPYEQYF
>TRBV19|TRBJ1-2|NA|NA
TGTGCCAGTAGTATACAGGGAGGACCTTATGGCTACACCTTC
CASSIQGGPYGYTF
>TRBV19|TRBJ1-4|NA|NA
TGTGCCAGTAGTATTTTCGGGCAGGTTAATGAAAAACTGTTTTTT
CASSIFGQVNEKLFF
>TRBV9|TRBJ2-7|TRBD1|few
TGTGCCAGCAGCGAAACGGGACAGAACTACGAGCAGTACTTC
CASSETGQNYEQYF
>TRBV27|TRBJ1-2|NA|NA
TGTGCCAGCAGTACCGCAGGGAGGTATGGCTACACCTTC
CASSTAGRYGYTF
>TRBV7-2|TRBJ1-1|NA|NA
TGTGCCAGCAGCCCGATGGGGGGGGGACACACTGAAGCTTTCTTT
CASSPMGGGHTEAFF
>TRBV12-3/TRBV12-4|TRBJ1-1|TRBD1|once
TGTGCCAGCAGTGCCCCGACAGGGGGAGCTTTCTTT
CASSAPTGGAFF
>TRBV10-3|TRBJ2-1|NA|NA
TGTGCCATCAGTGACCCTGGTGAAGGGACCTTCGGCAATGAGCAGTTCTTC
CAISDPGEGTFGNEQFF
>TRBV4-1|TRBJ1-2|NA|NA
TGCGCCAGCAGTCTTGGGACATCTGATGGCTACACCTTC
CASSLGTSDGYTF